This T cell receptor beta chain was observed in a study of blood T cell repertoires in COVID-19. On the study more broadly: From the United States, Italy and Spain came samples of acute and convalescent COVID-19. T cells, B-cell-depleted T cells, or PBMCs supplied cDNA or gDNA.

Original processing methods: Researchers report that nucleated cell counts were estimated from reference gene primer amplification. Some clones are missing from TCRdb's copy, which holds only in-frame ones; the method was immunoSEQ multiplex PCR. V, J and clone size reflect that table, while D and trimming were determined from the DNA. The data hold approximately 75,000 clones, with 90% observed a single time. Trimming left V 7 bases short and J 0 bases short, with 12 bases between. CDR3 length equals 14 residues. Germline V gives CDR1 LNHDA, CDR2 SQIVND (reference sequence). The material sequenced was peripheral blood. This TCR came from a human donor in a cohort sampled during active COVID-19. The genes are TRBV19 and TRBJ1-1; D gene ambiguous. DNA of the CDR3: TGTGCCAGTACAGTGGCACACCTGAACACTGAAGCTTTCTTT. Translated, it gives CASTVAHLNTEAFF.